This T cell receptor (beta chain) was sequenced in a study of T cell responses to AZD1222 COVID-19 vaccine. This CDR3 has 15 amino acids. The germline CDR1 and CDR2 sequences are SEHNR and FQNEAQ (reference sequence). V lost 5 bases to trimming and J lost 4 bases; unmatched junction nucleotides: 8. As to this clone: Antigen unknown.

Generated by immunoSEQ multiplex PCR, the TCRdb table keeps only in-frame clones and is missing some. This table has fewer than 250,000 clones, just over 90% appearing once. Overall study findings and caveats: Every sample of the repertoires postdated the peak T cell response. There were mostly white British donors and more females than males, and clonal diversity was possibly underestimated.

The gene calls are TRBV7-9 and TRBJ1-2; 9 nucleotides line up with TRBD1. This receptor was taken from an adult in good health. Material: peripheral blood, obtained on day 0 of MenACWY control vaccination. CDR3 DNA: TGTGCCAGCAGCGGAGTCGGGACAGGGACCTATGGCTACACCTTC. As protein: CASSGVGTGTYGYTF.